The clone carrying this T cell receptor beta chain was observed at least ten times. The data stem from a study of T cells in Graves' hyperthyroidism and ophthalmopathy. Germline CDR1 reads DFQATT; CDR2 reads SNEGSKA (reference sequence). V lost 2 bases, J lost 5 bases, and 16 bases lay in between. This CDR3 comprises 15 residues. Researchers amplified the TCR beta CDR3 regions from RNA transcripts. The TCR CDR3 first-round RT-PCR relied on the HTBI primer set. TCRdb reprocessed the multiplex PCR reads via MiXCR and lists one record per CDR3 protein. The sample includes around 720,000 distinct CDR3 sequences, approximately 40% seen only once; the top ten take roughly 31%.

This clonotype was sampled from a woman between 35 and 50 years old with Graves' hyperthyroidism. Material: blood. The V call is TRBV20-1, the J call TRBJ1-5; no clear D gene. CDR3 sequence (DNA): TGCAGTGCTAGAAACCTGGGTCAGCGATATCAGCCCCAGCATTTT. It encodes CSARNLGQRYQPQHF.